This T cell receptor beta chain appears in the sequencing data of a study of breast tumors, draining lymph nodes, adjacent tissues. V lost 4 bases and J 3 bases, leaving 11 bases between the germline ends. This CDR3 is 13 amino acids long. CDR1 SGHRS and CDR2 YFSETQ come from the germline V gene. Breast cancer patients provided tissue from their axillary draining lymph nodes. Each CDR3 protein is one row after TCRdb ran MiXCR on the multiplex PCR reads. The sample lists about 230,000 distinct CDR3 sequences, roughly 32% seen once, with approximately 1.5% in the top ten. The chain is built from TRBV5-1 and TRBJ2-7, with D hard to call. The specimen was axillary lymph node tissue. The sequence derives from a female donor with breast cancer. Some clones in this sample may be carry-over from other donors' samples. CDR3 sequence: CASSTPNVYEQYF. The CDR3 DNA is TGCGCCAGCAGCACCCCCAACGTCTACGAGCAGTACTTC.